This paragraph reports one T cell receptor (beta chain). Antigen specificity is unknown. This specimen belongs to a study of shared clonotypes between healthy human individuals. Study conclusions and caveats: Few donors limited the genetic and exposure-history diversity represented. Among several donors, about 5% of naive CD4 clonotypes were found in common.

Sequenced by immunoSEQ multiplex PCR; TCRdb stores in-frame clones only, minus some. Counted here are some 1,100,000 clones, 75% to 85% occurring once; the ten biggest clones make up 0.5% to 0.6%. The germline V gene encodes CDR1 SGHRS and CDR2 YFSETQ. V lost 0 bases to trimming and J lost 4 bases; unmatched junction nucleotides: 10. The CDR3 covers 17 residues. The receptor's source is a young man in good health. Some clones in this sample may be carry-over from other donors' samples. Sequencing was done on a sample of memory CD4+ T cells from PBMCs. As for subset: CD45RA-negative fraction. The chain carries TRBV5-1 and TRBJ2-5, with 9 positions matching TRBD2. The CDR3 DNA follows: TGCGCCAGCAGCTTGGCCGAGACTAGCGGAGCGGTAGAGACCCAGTACTTC. Translated: CASSLAETSGAVETQYF.